The present entry profiles one TCR beta chain with its context. The target of this receptor is not known. Base qualities are missing; no much larger clone stands one base away. The collaborating institutions used their own protocols to collect whole blood in K2EDTA tubes. For TCRbeta analysis, collaborators shipped samples in one of three forms: frozen whole blood, isolated PBMCs, or DNA extracted from either of those sample types. This sample was included in a study of blood T cell repertoires in COVID-19 (dated by TCRdb to about 2020). With respect to the entire study: The collaborator samples originated in the United States, Italy and Spain and spanned the acute and convalescent phases of COVID-19. The dataset comprised deeply sampled blood TCRbeta repertoires from subjects exposed to, actively infected with, or recovered from COVID-19. Samples came from the ongoing ImmuneRACE study (first 160 participants) plus 1,254 subjects from 6 global collaborators. The repertoires were made available in a free public database intended to serve as a resource for research on the immune response to SARS-CoV-2. The prospective study material was composed of cDNA or gDNA derived from T cells, B-cell-depleted T cells, or PBMCs. The sample metadata nearly always contained a de-identified subject ID, COVID-19 status, age in years and sex. Where available, HLA class I and class II types were taken from metadata supplied by the sample provider and were not determined by assay-based typing. What the research found in general, with its limitations: The quantity of clinical and demographic metadata differed by source and by participant and was supplied without curation.

TCRbeta CDR3 regions were amplified from genomic DNA using the immunoSEQ Assay, a bias-controlled multiplex PCR. The published analysis was carried out like this. Within the assay, amplification of reference gene primers was used to estimate how many nucleated cells each sample contained. To quantify the absolute abundance of each unique TCRbeta CDR3 rearrangement, sequence reads were collapsed and filtered. For each sample, productive Simpson clonality was calculated as the square root of Simpson's diversity index across productive rearrangements. TCRdb took over this immuneACCESS table, retaining in-frame rearrangements with V and J assigned. Such tables are incomplete; in checked studies, under half of the missing clones stem from an unresolved V gene, and the remainder is unexplained. V and J calls and clone size are copied from that table; D and trimming were computed from the DNA. The sample contains 150,000 or so clones, about 80% of them found a single time. Under 4.5% of the sample rests with the top ten.

At the junction V is shortened by 4 bases and J by 3 bases; bases outside the gene matches: 22. The germline V gene supplies CDR1 SGHDT and CDR2 YYEEEE. The CDR3 starts with the cysteine, ends with the phenylalanine, and has 19 residues. Of all the DNA, just the CDR3 is kept, 57 bases in frame from base 1. Recombination joined TRBV5-6 with TRBJ2-7; 7 bases in between match TRBD1. The sequenced sample was peripheral blood. The sequence was collected from a woman between 55 and 75 years old with acute or convalescent COVID-19. The CDR3 reads as follows: CASSPQDTGASVDFYEQYF. The DNA sequence is TGTGCCAGCAGCCCTCAGGATACAGGGGCGAGCGTAGACTTCTACGAGCAGTACTTC.